One T cell receptor (beta chain) is described in this entry. Its antigen is undetermined. Regarding treatment: roughly ten-day PBMC culture with coronavirus spike peptide pools or control peptides (ViraFEST assay). An unexposed donor provided the CD4+ T cells, which were collected before the COVID-19 pandemic (2011-2018). The authors isolated CD4+ T cells by negative selection after more than nine days of culture. The CDR3 is made up of 14 amino acids. Trimming took 6 bases from V and 0 from J, leaving 11 bases between them. Germline-derived CDR1 and CDR2 are LNHDA and SQIVND (reference sequence). Sequencing of cultured CD4+ T cell DNA used the Oncomine TCR Beta short-read assay. In this case, cultured CD4+ T cells provided the extracted genomic DNA. TCRdb called the PCR reads again in MiXCR, with one record for every CDR3 protein. Of 9,500 to 14,000 distinct CDR3 sequences listed, 40% are singletons.

The record originates from a study of vaccination and CD4 T cells after COVID-19. The overall study: Stimuli were overlapping spike peptide pools of SARS-CoV-2 and three common cold coronaviruses (HCoV-NL63, HCoV-OC43, HCoV-229E).

This TCR derives from a human donor in good health. Sequencing was done on a sample of CD4+ T cells from blood, cultured in vitro. The rearrangement joins TRBV19 to TRBJ1-1, with unresolved D. The CDR3 nucleotides are TGTGCCAGTAGCTATCTCTCCCTGAACACTGAAGCTTTCTTT. Translation: CASSYLSLNTEAFF.